This record looks at one T cell receptor (beta chain) sequence and its context. No antigen is known for it. The sample belongs to a study of T cell repertoires in cytomegalovirus infection. Study overall: Public TCR beta signatures provided an indication of both CMV infection and a matching HLA type. Findings of the study overall: Across the ex vivo response, the dominant clonotypes were HLA-C-restricted CMV-specific TCR beta clonotypes. CMV carriers having the relevant HLA were flagged by cumulative public TCR beta family frequency.

TCRdb processed the reads anew with MiXCR; each CDR3 protein has one entry. The sample has about 530,000 distinct CDR3 sequences, approximately 25% seen once; the top ten hold around 13%. The V segment lost 3 bases and the J segment 5 bases; nucleotides outside the gene matches: 8. The germline CDR1 and CDR2 sequences are SGHDT and YYEEEE. This CDR3 has 15 residues. The chain combines TRBV5-6 with TRBJ2-5, with TRBD2 matching over 9 bases. This sequence originates from a human donor in good health (CMV status not recorded). Some clones in this sample may be carry-over from other donors' samples. Sequences were obtained from PBMCs. For the CDR3, the DNA is TGTGCCAGCAGCTATCCGGGACTAGCACAGGAGACCCAGTACTTC. Its translation: CASSYPGLAQETQYF. Filled out from reference TRBV5-6 and TRBJ2-5, the complete variable domain reads DAGVTQSPTHLIKTRGQQVTLRCSPKSGHDTVSWYQQALGQGPQFIFQYYEEEERQRGNFPDRFSGHQFPNYSSELNVNALLLGDSALYLCASSYPGLAQETQYFGPGTRLLVL.